One and the same sample provided the 7 T cell receptor beta chains below, sequenced in a study of PD-1 blockade in classical Hodgkin lymphoma. Profiling relied on immunoSEQ multiplex PCR, and the TCRdb table lists in-frame clones only, not all of them. The sample shows some 21,000 clones, 70% to 85% of them seen only once. Brentuximab vedotin exposure varied, and every patient relapsed after autologous stem cell transplantation. Sequenced material: peripheral blood mononuclear cells (PBMCs), taken at baseline. Every receptor here comes from a human donor with classical Hodgkin lymphoma.

The chain is built from TRBV11-3 and TRBJ2-5, with 10 positions matching TRBD2. Per the germline V gene, CDR1 is SGHNT and CDR2 is YENEEA. The CDR3 contains 16 residues. Trimming took 4 bases from V and 5 from J; bases not matched to a gene: 10. The CDR3 sequence is CASSSGLARVSETQYF. CDR3 in DNA: TGTGCCAGCAGCTCGGGACTAGCGAGAGTCAGTGAGACCCAGTACTTC.

This chain links TRBV21-1 with TRBJ1-4. TRBV21-1 is shown as a pseudogene. The CDR3 has 17 residues. The CDR3 sequence is CASSPGGYKVHNEKLFF. The CDR3 DNA reads TGTGCCAGCAGTCCGGGGGGCTACAAGGTGCATAATGAAAAACTGTTTTTT.

The rearrangement joins TRBV5-1 to TRBJ2-5; 12 positions match TRBD2. The assigned J gene may be wrong: the sequence end matches TRBJ2-7 better. Germline lookup yields CDR1 SGHRS and CDR2 YFSETQ. The CDR3 is 15 residues long. CDR3 loop: CASSLGLAGDHEQYF. CDR3 sequence (DNA): TGCGCCAGCAGCTTGGGACTAGCGGGGGACCACGAGCAGTACTTC.

This chain joins TRBV27 and TRBJ2-7; the D is unclear. This CDR3 has 15 amino acids. Germline CDR1 reads MNHEY; CDR2 reads SMNVEV (reference sequence). V shed 0 bases and J shed 0 bases, with 9 bases lying between them. The CDR3 nucleotides read TGTGCCAGCAGTTTATCGATACGTTACTCCTACGAGCAGTACTTC. Encoded protein: CASSLSIRYSYEQYF.

This clone has more than one count but fewer than ten. The chain couples TRBV9 to TRBJ1-5, with D maybe TRBD1 (5 bases). The CDR3 has 15 residues. The V gene's germline CDR1 is SGDLS and CDR2 YYNGEE. The germline V and J ends were trimmed by 2 bases and 2 bases, with 11 bases remaining between them. CDR3 residues: CASSVTGTGNQPQHF. CDR3 nucleotides: TGTGCCAGCAGCGTTACCGGGACTGGCAATCAGCCCCAGCATTTT.

The rearrangement uses TRBV7-8 and TRBJ1-2; D unclear. The CDR3 covers 12 residues. Germline V gene lookup returns CDR1 SGHVS and CDR2 FQNEAQ. Trimming took 5 bases from V and 3 from J, leaving 7 bases between them. The CDR3 coding sequence is TGTGCCAGCAGCCTTCGGGACTATGGCTACACCTTC. It is translated as CASSLRDYGYTF.

By its share, this clone is medium-sized. The genes are TRBV4-1 and TRBJ1-1; TRBD1 might be the D (5 bases). CDR1 and CDR2 (germline): MGHRA, YSYEKL. This CDR3 has 14 amino acids. The ends were cut back, 6 bases at V and 5 bases at J, with 16 bases in the middle. CDR3 in DNA: TGCGCCAGCAGTCCCTCCCGGGGCGGGACTGAAGCTTTCTTT. The encoded protein is CASSPSRGGTEAFF.